These T cell receptor beta chains were read from a single sample in a study of T cells after posttransplantation cyclophosphamide. Assay used: immunoSEQ multiplex PCR; TCRdb lists only in-frame clones, some missing. The sample lists approximately 56,000 clones; under 95% were seen once. Sequenced material: PBMCs. These receptor sequences come from a woman aged 25 to 39 in good health and a related stem cell transplant donor. Both conserved end residues are part of each CDR3. A D gene is named only where the DNA matches it firmly. A clone size is listed for some rows: how often the clone was seen (once, few, many), or a class if it is expanded.

clone_size j_call d_call v_call cdr3_aa cdr3_nt
. TRBJ2-1 TRBD2 TRBV5-4 CASSLAAGGINEQFF TGTGCCAGCAGCTTGGCAGCGGGGGGGATTAATGAGCAGTTCTTC
. TRBJ1-2 TRBD1 TRBV27 CATTGGGEGYTF TGTGCCACCACAGGGGGAGGAGAAGGCTACACCTTC
. TRBJ2-2 TRBD1 TRBV27 CASSTTGGYGELFF TGTGCCAGCAGTACGACAGGGGGCTACGGGGAGCTGTTTTTT
. TRBJ2-2 . TRBV21-1 CASEADHTGELFF TGTGCCAGCGAGGCCGACCACACCGGGGAGCTGTTTTTT
. TRBJ2-5 TRBD2 TRBV2 CASSEALRASGGRQETQYF TGTGCCAGCAGTGAAGCGCTTCGGGCTAGCGGGGGGCGCCAAGAGACCCAGTACTTC
. TRBJ1-4 . TRBV5-4 CASGRGGEKLFF TGTGCCAGCGGTCGCGGGGGTGAAAAACTGTTTTTT
. TRBJ2-7 TRBD1 TRBV2 CASIPGTGYEQYF TGTGCCAGCATTCCCGGGACAGGCTACGAGCAGTACTTC
. TRBJ2-4 TRBD2 TRBV14 CASSPALGLAGVQYF TGTGCCAGCAGCCCTGCCCTTGGACTAGCGGGGGTTCAGTACTTC
. TRBJ2-5 . TRBV28 CASSSSQGGAETQYF TGTGCCAGCAGTTCATCTCAGGGGGGCGCAGAGACCCAGTACTTC
. TRBJ2-1 . TRBV4-3 CASSQDYNEQFF TGCGCCAGCAGCCAAGATTATAATGAGCAGTTCTTC
once TRBJ1-2 TRBD1 TRBV6-5 CASSSTGTRGYTF TGTGCCAGCAGCTCGACAGGGACTAGGGGCTACACCTTC
once TRBJ2-4 TRBD1 TRBV4-2 CASSQHDRDKNIQYF TGTGCCAGCAGCCAACATGACAGGGACAAAAACATTCAGTACTTC
. TRBJ1-5 TRBD1 TRBV25-1 CASSQTGLNQPQHF TGTGCGAGCAGTCAGACAGGGCTCAATCAGCCCCAGCATTTT
. TRBJ2-3 . TRBV5-6 CASSLPSVPSTDTQYF TGTGCCAGCAGCCTTCCTAGCGTTCCTAGCACAGATACGCAGTATTTT
. TRBJ1-4 TRBD1 TRBV5-8 CASSSHDRGRTNEKLFF TGTGCCAGCAGCTCACACGACAGGGGGCGGACTAATGAAAAACTGTTTTTT
once TRBJ1-2 . TRBV25-1 CASSFYGYGYTF TGTGCCAGCAGTTTTTACGGGTATGGCTACACCTTC
. TRBJ1-1 . TRBV6-1 CASSLQRMNTEAFF TGTGCCAGCAGTTTACAGCGGATGAACACTGAAGCTTTCTTT
. TRBJ2-1 . TRBV6-5 CASMGGLNEQFF TGTGCCTCTATGGGGGGGCTCAATGAGCAGTTCTTC
. TRBJ1-2 TRBD1 TRBV7-9 CASRQTDRGPNGYTF TGTGCCAGCAGACAGACAGACAGGGGACCTAATGGCTACACCTTC
. TRBJ1-2 . TRBV6-4 CASSDSGANHYGYTF TGTGCCAGCAGTGACTCTGGGGCCAACCACTATGGCTACACCTTC
once TRBJ2-3 TRBD2 TRBV28 CASSATPELLAGGTDTQYF TGTGCCAGCAGTGCTACCCCAGAACTCCTAGCGGGGGGCACAGATACGCAGTATTTT
. TRBJ1-4 . TRBV13 CASSRTDSDEKLFF TGTGCCAGCAGCCGGACAGACTCTGACGAAAAACTGTTTTTT
. TRBJ1-1 . TRBV27 CASRSRGLNTEAFF TGTGCCAGCAGATCGCGGGGACTGAACACTGAAGCTTTCTTT
. TRBJ2-3 TRBD2 TRBV28 CASSLEGAGPSTDTQYF TGTGCCAGCAGTTTGGAGGGAGCGGGGCCTAGCACAGATACGCAGTATTTT
. TRBJ2-7 . TRBV7-2 CASSYGAGAGGSYEQYF TGTGCCAGCAGCTACGGGGCGGGGGCCGGAGGCTCCTACGAGCAGTACTTC
. TRBJ1-3 . TRBV18 CASSPSRPGAGNTIYF TGTGCCAGCTCACCCTCCCGGCCAGGGGCTGGAAACACCATATATTTT
. TRBJ2-2 . TRBV2 CASSGGRILPGELFF TGTGCCAGCAGCGGGGGACGAATCCTTCCCGGGGAGCTGTTTTTT
few TRBJ2-7 TRBD2 TRBV9 CASSLGRDYEQYF TGTGCCAGCAGCCTAGGGAGGGACTACGAGCAGTACTTC
. TRBJ2-3 . TRBV28 CASAGQFGTDTQYF TGTGCCAGCGCCGGACAATTTGGCACAGATACGCAGTATTTT
. TRBJ2-1 . TRBV9 CASSVGGGAANEQFF TGTGCCAGCAGCGTAGGTGGGGGGGCCGCGAATGAGCAGTTCTTC
. TRBJ2-7 TRBD1 TRBV5-4 CASSQPGQGAYEQYF TGTGCCAGCAGCCAACCGGGACAGGGTGCCTACGAGCAGTACTTC
. TRBJ2-5 . TRBV7-2 CASSHRKGGLGETQYF TGTGCCAGCAGCCACCGAAAAGGGGGTTTGGGGGAGACCCAGTACTTC
. TRBJ2-5 . TRBV30 CAWSANRGGRETQYF TGTGCCTGGAGTGCCAACAGGGGAGGTAGAGAGACCCAGTACTTC
few TRBJ2-7 TRBD2 TRBV19 CASSPPGLAVDEQYF TGTGCCAGTAGTCCCCCGGGACTAGCGGTAGACGAGCAGTACTTC
. TRBJ1-2 . TRBV30 CAWTAAHLRHYGYTF TGTGCCTGGACCGCGGCGCACCTCCGTCACTATGGCTACACCTTC
. TRBJ2-5 . TRBV9 CASSVGSDSAEAGTQYF TGTGCCAGCAGCGTAGGTTCGGACAGCGCCGAGGCAGGGACCCAGTACTTC
few TRBJ2-2 TRBD2 TRBV5-1 CASSLTSGSNTGELFF TGCGCCAGCAGCTTGACTAGCGGGTCGAACACCGGGGAGCTGTTTTTT